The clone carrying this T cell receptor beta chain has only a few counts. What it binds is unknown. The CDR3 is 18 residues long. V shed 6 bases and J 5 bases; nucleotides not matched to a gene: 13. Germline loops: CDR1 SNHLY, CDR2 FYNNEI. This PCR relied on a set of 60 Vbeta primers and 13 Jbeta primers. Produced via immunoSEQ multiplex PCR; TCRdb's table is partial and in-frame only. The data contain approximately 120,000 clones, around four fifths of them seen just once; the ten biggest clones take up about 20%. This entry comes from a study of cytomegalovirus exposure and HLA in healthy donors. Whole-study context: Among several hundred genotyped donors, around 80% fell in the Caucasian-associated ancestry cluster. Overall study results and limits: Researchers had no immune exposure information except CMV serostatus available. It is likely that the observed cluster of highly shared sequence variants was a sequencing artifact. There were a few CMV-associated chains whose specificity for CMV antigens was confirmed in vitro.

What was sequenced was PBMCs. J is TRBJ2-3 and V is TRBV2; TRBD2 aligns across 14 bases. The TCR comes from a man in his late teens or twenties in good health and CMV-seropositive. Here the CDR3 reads CASRGLAGATSAQDTQYF. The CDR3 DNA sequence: TGTGCCAGCAGGGGACTAGCGGGGGCAACCTCTGCACAAGATACGCAGTATTTT. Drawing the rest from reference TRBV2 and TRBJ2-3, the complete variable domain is EPEVTQTPSHQVTQMGQEVILRCVPISNHLYFYWYRQILGQKVEFLVSFYNNEISEKSEIFDDQFSVERPDGSNFTLKIRSTKLEDSAMYFCASRGLAGATSAQDTQYFGPGTRLTVL.